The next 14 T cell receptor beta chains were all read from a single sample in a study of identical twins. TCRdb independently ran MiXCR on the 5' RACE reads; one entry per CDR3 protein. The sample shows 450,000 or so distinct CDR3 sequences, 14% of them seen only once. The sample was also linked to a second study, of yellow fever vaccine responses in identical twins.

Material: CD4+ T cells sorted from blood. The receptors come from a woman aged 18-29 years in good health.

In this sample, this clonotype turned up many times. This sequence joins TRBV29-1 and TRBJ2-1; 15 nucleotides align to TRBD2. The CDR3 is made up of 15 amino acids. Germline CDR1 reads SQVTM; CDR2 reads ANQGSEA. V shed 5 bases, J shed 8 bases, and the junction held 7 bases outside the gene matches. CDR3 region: CSVSGTSGGSDEQFF. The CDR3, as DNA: TGCAGCGTTTCCGGGACTAGCGGGGGGAGCGATGAGCAGTTCTTC.

Here the CDR3 DNA reads TGTGCCAGCAGTTTTTCTACAGGGTATTGGAATGAGCAGTTCTTC. Amino acids: CASSFSTGYWNEQFF. The chain is built from TRBV27 and TRBJ2-1; D is possibly TRBD1 (6 bases). Trimming left V 3 bases short and J 7 bases short, with 16 bases between. This CDR3 has 15 amino acids. Germline CDR1 and CDR2: MNHEY and SMNVEV (reference sequence).

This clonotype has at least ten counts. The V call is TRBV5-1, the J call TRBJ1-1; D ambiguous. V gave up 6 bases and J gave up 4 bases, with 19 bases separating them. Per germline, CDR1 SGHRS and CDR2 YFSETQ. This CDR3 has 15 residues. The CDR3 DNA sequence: TGCGCCAGCAACGGTCTGGCGGGAAGTGGCACTGAAGCTTTCTTT. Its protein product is CASNGLAGSGTEAFF. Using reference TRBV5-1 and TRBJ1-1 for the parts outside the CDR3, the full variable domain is KAGVTQTPRYLIKTRGQQVTLSCSPISGHRSVSWYQQTPGQGLQFLFEYFSETQRNKGNFPGRFSGRQFSNSRSEMNVSTLELGDSALYLCASNGLAGSGTEAFFGQGTRLTVV.

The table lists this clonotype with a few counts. The CDR3 DNA reads as TGTGCCAGCAGCTCAGACATAACAGGGAGGAGAGAGACCCAGTACTTC. Translated, it gives CASSSDITGRRETQYF. This chain links TRBV11-2 with TRBJ2-5; D is tentatively TRBD1 or TRBD2 (6 bases each). The CDR3 is made up of 16 amino acids. CDR1 SGHAT and CDR2 FQNNGV come from the germline V gene. V shed 4 bases and J shed 4 bases, with 19 bases lying between them. The full variable domain, rest sourced from reference TRBV11-2 and TRBJ2-5, is EAGVAQSPRYKIIEKRQSVAFWCNPISGHATLYWYQQILGQGPKLLIQFQNNGVVDDSQLPKDRFSAERLKGVDSTLKIQPAKLEDSAVYLCASSSDITGRRETQYFGPGTRLLVL.

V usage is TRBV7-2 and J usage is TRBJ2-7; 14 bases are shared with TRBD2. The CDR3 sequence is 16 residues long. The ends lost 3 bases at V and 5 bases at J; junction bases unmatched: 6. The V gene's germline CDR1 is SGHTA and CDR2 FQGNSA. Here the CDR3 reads CASSLRLAGGPHEQYF. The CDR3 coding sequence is TGTGCCAGCAGCTTGAGACTAGCGGGAGGGCCCCACGAGCAGTACTTC.

The CDR3 is CATHPGETGGYEQYF. DNA of the CDR3: TGTGCCACGCACCCCGGGGAAACCGGCGGTTACGAGCAGTACTTC. This chain uses TRBV10-3 with TRBJ2-7; D possibly corresponds to TRBD2 (5 bases). Germline V CDR1 and CDR2: ENHRY, SYGVKD. The CDR3 has 15 amino acids. Deletions cut 10 bases from V and 4 bases from J, with 23 bases between.

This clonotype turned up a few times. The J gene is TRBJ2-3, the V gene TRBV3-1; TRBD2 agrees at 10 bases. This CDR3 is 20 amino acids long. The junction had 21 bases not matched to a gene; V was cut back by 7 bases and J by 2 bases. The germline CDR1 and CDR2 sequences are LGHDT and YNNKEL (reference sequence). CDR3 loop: CASTLHAAVAGGRTTDTQYF. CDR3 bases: TGTGCCAGCACCCTTCATGCGGCGGTAGCGGGGGGCCGGACCACAGATACGCAGTATTTT.

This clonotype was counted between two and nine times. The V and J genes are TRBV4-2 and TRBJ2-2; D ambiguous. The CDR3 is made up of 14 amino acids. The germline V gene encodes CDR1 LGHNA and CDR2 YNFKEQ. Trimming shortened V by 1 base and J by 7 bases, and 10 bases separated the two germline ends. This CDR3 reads CASSQAQLGGELFF. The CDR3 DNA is TGTGCCAGCAGCCAAGCACAGTTGGGCGGGGAGCTGTTTTTT.

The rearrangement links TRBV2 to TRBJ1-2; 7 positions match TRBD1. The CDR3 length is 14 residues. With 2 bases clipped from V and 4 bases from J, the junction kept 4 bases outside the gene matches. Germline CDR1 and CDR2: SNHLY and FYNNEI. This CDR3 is CASSEITGVYGYTF. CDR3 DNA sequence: TGTGCCAGCAGTGAAATCACAGGGGTCTATGGCTACACCTTC.

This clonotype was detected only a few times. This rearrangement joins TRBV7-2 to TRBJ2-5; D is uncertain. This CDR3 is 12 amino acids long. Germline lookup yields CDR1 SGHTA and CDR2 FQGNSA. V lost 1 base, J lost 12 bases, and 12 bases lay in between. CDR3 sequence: CASSLGRAPEYF. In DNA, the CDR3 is TGTGCCAGCAGCTTAGGACGTGCCCCCGAGTACTTC.

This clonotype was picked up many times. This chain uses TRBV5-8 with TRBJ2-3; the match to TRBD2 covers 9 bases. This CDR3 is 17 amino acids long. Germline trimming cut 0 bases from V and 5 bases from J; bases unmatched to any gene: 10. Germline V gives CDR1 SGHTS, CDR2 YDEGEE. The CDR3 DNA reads TGTGCCAGCAGCTTGGCGTCCGCTAGCGGGGCGGGAGATACGCAGTATTTT. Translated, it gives CASSLASASGAGDTQYF.

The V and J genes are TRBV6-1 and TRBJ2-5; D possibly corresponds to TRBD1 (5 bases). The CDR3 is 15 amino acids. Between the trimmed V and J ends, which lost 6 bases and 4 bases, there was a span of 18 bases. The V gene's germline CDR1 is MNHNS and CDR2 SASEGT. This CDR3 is CASSRSHQGSETQYF. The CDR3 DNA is TGTGCCAGCAGCCGATCCCATCAGGGTTCAGAGACCCAGTACTTC.

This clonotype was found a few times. The CDR3 sequence: CASSLYGSYEQYF. CDR3 coding DNA: TGTGCCAGCAGTTTATACGGCTCCTACGAGCAGTACTTC. The chain joins TRBV27 to TRBJ2-7; D ambiguous. Trimming took off 1 base at V and 0 bases at J, with 4 bases between the two ends. The CDR3 spans 13 residues. CDR1 and CDR2 from the germline V gene are MNHEY and SMNVEV (reference sequence).

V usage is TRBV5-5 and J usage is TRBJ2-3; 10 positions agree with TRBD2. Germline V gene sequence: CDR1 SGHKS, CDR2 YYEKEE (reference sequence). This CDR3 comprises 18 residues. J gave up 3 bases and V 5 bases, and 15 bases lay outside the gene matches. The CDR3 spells CASSNYPLAGVRTDTQYF. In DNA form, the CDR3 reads TGTGCCAGCAGTAACTACCCCCTAGCGGGAGTTCGGACAGATACGCAGTATTTT.